The 8 T cell receptor beta chains reported below all come from one sample, sequenced in a study of T cell clonality in common variable immunodeficiency. The table came from immunoSEQ multiplex PCR; TCRdb's copy has only in-frame clones and leaves some out. The data show tens of thousands of clones, with none appearing a single time. Sequenced material: peripheral blood mononuclear cells. The receptors shown here come from a person aged 18 to 69 in good health.

This clone was seen many times. CDR3 bases read: TGTGCCAGCCTTAGCGGGAGCTTCAACTACGAG. It encodes CASLSGSFNYE. The full CDR3 is CASLSGSFNYEQYF. The chain carries TRBV28 and TRBJ2-7; TRBD2 matches at 9 bases. The observed sequence ends 3 residues before the CDR3 terminus, with the missing tail filled in from the germline J gene. CDR1 and CDR2 from the germline V gene are MDHEN and SYDVKM. This CDR3 has 14 amino acids. V lost 8 bases and J lost 3; bases outside the gene matches: 8.

At least ten counts were recorded for this clone. The sequenced fragment ends 3 residues before the CDR3 boundary, so the rest is inferred from the germline J gene. This chain links TRBV19 with TRBJ1-4; D is unclear. Trimming shortened V by 3 bases and J by 3 bases, and 5 bases separated the two germline ends. CDR3 length: 13 residues. Germline CDR1 is LNHDA and CDR2 is SQIVND (reference sequence). The CDR3 spells CASSIPANEKLFF. The CDR3 bases that were read are TGTGCCAGTAGTATTCCGGCTAATGAAAAA.

This clone was found many times. From the germline J gene comes the end of the CDR3, since the read stops 3 residues before it. V usage is TRBV30 and J usage is TRBJ2-3; D is uncertain. V was shortened by 1 base and J by 2 bases, with 4 bases between the two germline ends. Looked up from germline, CDR1 is GTSNPN and CDR2 is SVGIG (reference sequence). This CDR3 spans 12 amino acids. CDR3 loop: CAWSASTDTQYF. CDR3 DNA, as far as it was read: TGTGCCTGGAGTGCGTCCACAGATACG.

In its sample, this clone was seen many times. The CDR3 is cut off 3 residues early in the read; its end comes from the germline J gene. The chain couples TRBV20-1 to TRBJ2-7; D unresolved. CDR3 size: 10 residues. Germline-derived CDR1 and CDR2 are DFQATT and SNEGSKA (reference sequence). Trimming took 3 bases from V and 5 from J, leaving 5 bases between them. CDR3 protein: CSASINEQYF. Partial CDR3 DNA: TGCAGTGCTAGTATTAACGAG.

Ten or more counts support this clone. The read terminates 3 residues ahead of where the CDR3 ends, so the germline J gene completes it. The chain links TRBV19 to TRBJ2-1, with 12 positions matching TRBD2. The V gene's germline CDR1 is LNHDA and CDR2 SQIVND (reference sequence). The junction had 4 bases not matched to a gene; V was cut back by 1 base and J by 9 bases. The CDR3 has 15 amino acids. The CDR3 is CASSIVTSGSGEQFF. The CDR3 bases that were read are TGTGCCAGTAGTATAGTGACTAGCGGGAGTGGTGAG.

This clone was counted many times. The read finishes 3 residues shy of the CDR3 end, and the germline J gene is used to complete it. The chain employs TRBV28 and TRBJ2-7; a possible D gene is TRBD2 (8 bases). This CDR3 spans 18 amino acids. The V gene's germline CDR1 is MDHEN and CDR2 SYDVKM. The ends were cut back, 11 bases at V and 3 bases at J, with 32 bases in the middle. Here the CDR3 reads CAAEGARASGPYVYEQYF. CDR3 DNA (partial): TGTGCCGCCGAGGGGGCGCGGGCTAGCGGGCCATACGTCTACGAG.

There are many counts of this clone. A junction end diverges from the germline sequence, so it may reflect a read error. The CDR3 extends 3 residues past the end of the read, so its final part is completed from the germline J gene. The V call is TRBV7-2, the J call TRBJ2-1; D may match TRBD1 or TRBD2 (6 bases each). The CDR3 totals 12 residues. Germline values: CDR1 SGHTA, CDR2 FQGNSA. This CDR3 is CAGRQAGNEQFF. CDR3 bases read: TGTGCCGGCAGACAGGCGGGGAATGAG.

This clone was seen more than once but under ten times. The read stops 3 residues short of the end of the CDR3; the missing end is completed from the germline J gene. This chain links TRBV7-3 with TRBJ2-3; 10 nucleotides align to TRBD2. Germline V gene lookup returns CDR1 SGHTA and CDR2 FQGTGA. V trimming: 0 bases; J trimming: 2 bases; junction bases outside the gene matches: 2. The CDR3 extends over 16 amino acids. CDR3 bases read: TGTGCCAGCAGCTTAACAGGGACTAGCGACACAGATACG. As protein: CASSLTGTSDTDT. The complete CDR3 reads CASSLTGTSDTDTQYF.